Listed here are 24 T cell receptor beta chains from one sample, sequenced in a study of early T cells in non-severe SARS-CoV-2 infection. A single record per CDR3 protein comes from TCRdb applying MiXCR to the 5' RACE reads. Among approximately 69,000 distinct CDR3 sequences listed, over 10% were seen once. Sequencing was performed on whole blood, taken at baseline. The origin of the receptors is an adult who was a healthcare worker with PCR-confirmed SARS-CoV-2 infection or an uninfected control (not recorded which).

This clonotype was detected ten times or more. This chain links TRBV20-1 with TRBJ2-7; 8 positions match TRBD2. V trimming: 7 bases; J trimming: 6 bases; junction bases outside the gene matches: 8. CDR1 DFQATT and CDR2 SNEGSKA come from the germline V gene (reference sequence). This CDR3 has 12 residues. The CDR3 loop reads CSVTSGATEQYF. CDR3 sequence (DNA): TGCAGTGTTACTAGCGGCGCCACCGAGCAGTACTTC.

This clonotype occurred many times. This chain uses TRBV6-6 with TRBJ1-2; D is undetermined. V lost 2 bases and J lost 0, with 4 bases in between. CDR1 and CDR2 from the germline V gene are MNHNY and SVGAGI (reference sequence). The CDR3 totals 13 residues. The CDR3 DNA reads as TGTGCCAGCAGTTACGCAGCTAACTATGGCTACACCTTC. Translated: CASSYAANYGYTF.

The chain joins TRBV30 to TRBJ2-1, with unresolved D. The germline V and J ends were trimmed by 2 bases and 5 bases, with 13 bases remaining between them. The CDR3 length is 14 residues. CDR1 is GTSNPN and CDR2 is SVGIG in the germline V gene (reference sequence). This CDR3 is CAWSNILRDNEQFF. CDR3 bases: TGTGCCTGGAGTAACATTTTAAGGGACAATGAGCAGTTCTTC.

This clonotype has more than one count but fewer than ten. At one end, the junction sequence differs from germline, possibly due to a read error. This sequence joins TRBV7-7 and TRBJ2-7; D is possibly TRBD2 (5 bases). The CDR3 is made up of 13 amino acids. Germline lookup yields CDR1 SSHAT and CDR2 FNYEAQ (reference sequence). The CDR3 reads CASSLSETYEQYF. For the CDR3, the DNA is TGTGCTAGCAGCCTTAGCGAGACCTACGAGCAGTACTTC.

The chain has TRBV18 and TRBJ2-3; the match to TRBD1 covers 7 bases. J was trimmed by 8 bases and V by 3 bases; bases with no gene match: 2. Germline V gene sequence: CDR1 KGHSH, CDR2 LQKENI. The CDR3 contains 12 residues. This CDR3 reads CASSPTGATQYF. CDR3 DNA sequence: TGTGCCAGCTCACCTACAGGGGCTACGCAGTATTTT.

The table lists this clonotype with many counts. This sequence joins TRBV20-1 and TRBJ2-3; the D is unclear. Trimming stripped 6 bases from V and 3 bases from J, with 7 bases between. Looked up from germline, CDR1 is DFQATT and CDR2 is SNEGSKA (reference sequence). The CDR3 covers 11 residues. The CDR3 loop is CSAPKTDTQYF. The DNA for the CDR3 is TGCAGTGCGCCAAAAACAGATACGCAGTATTTT.

This sequence joins TRBV7-8 and TRBJ1-2; tentatively, D is TRBD1 (5 bases). Germline V lookup: CDR1 SGHVS, CDR2 FQNEAQ. The V and J ends lost 2 bases and 8 bases respectively, with 18 bases between them. The CDR3 consists of 15 residues. The CDR3 spells CASSLSSVTGRGYTF. CDR3 DNA: TGTGCCAGCAGCTTATCGTCGGTTACAGGACGAGGCTACACCTTC.

This CDR3 is CASSLPGLAEYNEQFF. For the CDR3, the DNA is TGTGCCAGCAGCCTGCCGGGACTAGCGGAGTACAATGAGCAGTTCTTC. V gene TRBV3-1 combines with J gene TRBJ2-1; 11 bases map to TRBD2. Looked up from germline, CDR1 is LGHDT and CDR2 is YNNKEL (reference sequence). This CDR3 region has 16 residues. The junction had 6 bases not matched to a gene; V was cut back by 4 bases and J by 4 bases.

This clonotype turned up a few times. The chain has TRBV7-9 and TRBJ1-2; TRBD1 matches at 7 bases. The germline gives CDR1 SEHNR, CDR2 FQNEAQ (reference sequence). The V gene end was trimmed by 5 bases and the J gene end by 13 bases; junction bases not matched to a gene: 16. The CDR3 totals 14 residues. The CDR3 sequence is CASSPPGQPLSRTF. DNA for the CDR3: TGTGCCAGCAGCCCCCCGGGACAGCCTCTTAGTCGCACCTTC.

This clonotype came up many times. V is TRBV6-2 or TRBV6-3 and J is TRBJ2-1, with 8 bases lining up with TRBD2. The germline V gene encodes CDR1 MNHEY and CDR2 SVGEGT. The CDR3 is 15 residues long. Trimming at V came to 5 bases and at J to 4 bases, leaving 7 bases not matched to a gene. The CDR3, as DNA: TGTGCCAGCAGTAGTGGACTAGCCTTTTACAATGAGCAGTTCTTC. It yields the protein CASSSGLAFYNEQFF.

This clonotype showed up many times. V usage is TRBV11-2 and J usage is TRBJ2-2, with a weak D call TRBD1 (5 bases). Trimming pared 7 bases from V and 5 bases from J, leaving 14 bases between. The CDR3 sequence is 14 residues long. CDR1 is SGHAT, CDR2 FQNNGV, per germline. This CDR3 reads CASIWARQTGELFF. The CDR3 DNA reads as TGTGCCAGCATTTGGGCCCGACAGACCGGGGAGCTGTTTTTT.

This chain joins TRBV19 and TRBJ2-2; 7 nucleotides align to TRBD1. The CDR3 has 15 amino acids. V was clipped by 4 bases and J by 7 bases; unmatched bases: 9. Germline V gene sequence: CDR1 LNHDA, CDR2 SQIVND (reference sequence). The chain's CDR3 is CASSTDRVYSGELFF. The CDR3 DNA reads as TGTGCCAGTAGTACCGACAGGGTGTACAGCGGGGAGCTGTTTTTT.

This clonotype was counted ten times or more. The genes are TRBV6-2 or TRBV6-3 and TRBJ2-7, with D perhaps assigned TRBD1 or TRBD2 (5 bases each). The germline V gene has CDR1 MNHEY and CDR2 SVGEGT. The CDR3 runs to 15 residues. Trimming cost V 4 bases and J 6 bases, with 19 bases left between them. The CDR3 loop is CASSSPPRGPLEQYF. In DNA, the CDR3 is TGTGCCAGCAGTTCCCCCCCAAGGGGACCCCTCGAGCAGTACTTC.

This clonotype was counted many times. The genes are TRBV5-1 and TRBJ2-5; D may be TRBD2 (6 bases). CDR1 is SGHRS and CDR2 is YFSETQ in the germline V gene. This CDR3 contains 14 residues. V lost 3 bases, J lost 5 bases, and 14 bases lay in between. CDR3 sequence: CASSSLAMGETQYF. CDR3 DNA sequence: TGCGCCAGCAGCTCTCTAGCGATGGGGGAGACCCAGTACTTC.

The V gene is TRBV12-5, the J gene TRBJ1-1; 8 bases map to TRBD1. From germline, CDR1 is LGHNT and CDR2 FRNRAP. The CDR3 totals 14 residues. The V gene end was trimmed by 2 bases and the J gene end by 5 bases; junction bases not matched to a gene: 4. The CDR3 spells CASGLQGARTEAFF. CDR3 bases: TGTGCTAGTGGTTTGCAGGGGGCGAGGACTGAAGCTTTCTTT.

V is TRBV7-3 and J is TRBJ2-4; 7 bases align to TRBD1. V gave up 5 bases and J gave up 8 bases; unmatched junction bases: 12. This CDR3 has 15 residues. CDR1 SGHTA and CDR2 FQGTGA come from the germline V gene. The DNA of the CDR3 is TGTGCCAGCAGCCCACTCCAACGACAGGGCGACATTCAGTACTTC. Protein: CASSPLQRQGDIQYF.

The sample holds many counts of this clonotype. The chain combines TRBV7-2 with TRBJ2-3; 12 nucleotides align to TRBD2. The CDR3 contains 17 residues. Germline values: CDR1 SGHTA, CDR2 FQGNSA. The V gene end was trimmed by 4 bases and the J gene end by 5 bases; junction bases not matched to a gene: 10. CDR3 sequence (DNA): TGTGCCAGCAGCTCCCGACTAGCGGGAGTTTTCAAAGATACGCAGTATTTT. It specifies CASSSRLAGVFKDTQYF.

The rearrangement uses TRBV3-1 and TRBJ2-1; possibly TRBD1 or TRBD2 for D (5 bases each). Germline loops: CDR1 LGHDT, CDR2 YNNKEL (reference sequence). The V gene lost 5 bases and the J gene lost 9 bases, with 17 bases spanning the gap. The CDR3 has 14 residues. The DNA of the CDR3 is TGTGCCAGCAGCTTACTCCGGGGACGTGGTGAGCAGTTCTTC. Amino acids: CASSLLRGRGEQFF.

In this sample, this clonotype turned up many times. The V and J genes are TRBV6-6 and TRBJ1-5; no clear D gene. Per germline, CDR1 MNHNY and CDR2 SVGAGI (reference sequence). V was pared by 6 bases and J by 4 bases, with 7 bases between. This CDR3 has 12 residues. CDR3 sequence reads: CASSLRNQPQHF. CDR3 nucleotide sequence: TGTGCCAGCAGCCTTCGTAATCAGCCCCAGCATTTT.

J is TRBJ1-2 and V is TRBV6-5; TRBD1 agrees at 8 bases. The CDR3 extends over 14 amino acids. Germline CDR1 and CDR2: MNHEY and SVGAGI. Trimming removed 4 bases from V and 5 bases from J; junction bases left unmatched: 6. The CDR3 region has the DNA TGTGCCAGCAGTTTGGGGCAGGGGGCTTATGGCTACACCTTC. This encodes CASSLGQGAYGYTF.

This clonotype appeared many times. The J gene is TRBJ2-7, the V gene TRBV7-9; 7 bases agree with TRBD2. Germline trimming cut 1 base from V and 4 bases from J; bases unmatched to any gene: 10. This CDR3 has 16 amino acids. CDR1 is SEHNR and CDR2 is FQNEAQ in the germline V gene (reference sequence). DNA for the CDR3: TGTGCCAGCAGCTTAGAGCCCTGGCGGGGGACTTACGAGCAGTACTTC. Translating it yields CASSLEPWRGTYEQYF. The whole variable domain, filled in from reference TRBV7-9 and TRBJ2-7, reads DTGVSQNPRHKITKRGQNVTFRCDPISEHNRLYWYRQTLGQGPEFLTYFQNEAQLEKSRLLSDRFSAERPKGSFSTLEIQRTEQGDSAMYLCASSLEPWRGTYEQYFGPGTRLTVT.

This clonotype was seen more than once but under ten times. The V gene is TRBV9, the J gene TRBJ1-2; tentatively, D is TRBD1 (6 bases). The CDR3 is made up of 14 amino acids. From germline, CDR1 is SGDLS and CDR2 YYNGEE. Trimming stripped 1 base from V and 2 bases from J, with 9 bases between. CDR3: CASSVSGQNYGYTF. In DNA form, the CDR3 reads TGTGCCAGCAGCGTATCTGGACAGAACTATGGCTACACCTTC.

For this clonotype: One end of the junction is discordant with germline, which a read error may explain. This chain connects TRBV7-9 to TRBJ1-1; D not resolved. Germline assignment: CDR1 SEHNR and CDR2 FQNEAQ (reference sequence). The CDR3 runs 17 residues. CDR3 sequence (DNA): TGTGCCAGCAGCTTAGCATCGGGTGGTTTGAGATACACTGAAGTTTTCTTT. It yields the protein CASSLASGGLRYTEVFF.

The chain combines TRBV7-2 with TRBJ2-7, with TRBD2 matching 12 bases. CDR1 is SGHTA, CDR2 FQGNSA, per germline. The CDR3 has 15 residues. The V segment lost 5 bases and the J segment 3 bases; nucleotides outside the gene matches: 5. The DNA of the CDR3 is TGTGCCAGCAGCCCTGAACTAGCGGGAGGCTACGAGCAGTACTTC. Amino acids: CASSPELAGGYEQYF.